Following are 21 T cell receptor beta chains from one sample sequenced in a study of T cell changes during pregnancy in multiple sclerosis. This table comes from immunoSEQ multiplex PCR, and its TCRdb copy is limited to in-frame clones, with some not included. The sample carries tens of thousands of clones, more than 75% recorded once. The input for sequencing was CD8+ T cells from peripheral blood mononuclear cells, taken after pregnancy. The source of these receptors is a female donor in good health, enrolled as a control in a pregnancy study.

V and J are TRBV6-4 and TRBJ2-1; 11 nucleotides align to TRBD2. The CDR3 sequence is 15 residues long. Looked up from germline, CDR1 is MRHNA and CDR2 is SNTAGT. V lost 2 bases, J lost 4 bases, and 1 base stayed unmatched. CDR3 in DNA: TGTGCCAGCAGTGACACTAGCGGGGGTTACAATGAGCAGTTCTTC. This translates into CASSDTSGGYNEQFF.

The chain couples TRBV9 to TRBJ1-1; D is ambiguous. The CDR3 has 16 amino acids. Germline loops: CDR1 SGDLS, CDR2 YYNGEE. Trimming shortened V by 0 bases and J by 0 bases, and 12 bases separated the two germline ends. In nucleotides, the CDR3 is TGTGCCAGCAGCGTAGCCGGAGGGCCCCTGAACACTGAAGCTTTCTTT. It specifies CASSVAGGPLNTEAFF.

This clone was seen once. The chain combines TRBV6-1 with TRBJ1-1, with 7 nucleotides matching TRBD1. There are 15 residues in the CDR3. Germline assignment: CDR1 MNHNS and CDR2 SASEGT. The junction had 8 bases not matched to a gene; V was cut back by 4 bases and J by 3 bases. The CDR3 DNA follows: TGTGCCAGCAGTGGTGGACAGGATTGGTACACTGAAGCTTTCTTT. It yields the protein CASSGGQDWYTEAFF.

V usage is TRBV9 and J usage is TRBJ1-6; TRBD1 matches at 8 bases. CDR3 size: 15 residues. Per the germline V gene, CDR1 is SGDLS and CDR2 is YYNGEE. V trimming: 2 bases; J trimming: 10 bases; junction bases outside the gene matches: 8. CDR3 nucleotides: TGTGCCAGCAGCGTGGGATCAGGGGGCCAGTCACCCCTCCACTTT. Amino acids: CASSVGSGGQSPLHF.

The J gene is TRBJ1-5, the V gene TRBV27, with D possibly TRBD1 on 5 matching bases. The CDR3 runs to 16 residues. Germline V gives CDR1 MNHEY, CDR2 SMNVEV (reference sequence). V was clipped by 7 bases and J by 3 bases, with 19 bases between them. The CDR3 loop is CASTPRGGRDNQPQHF. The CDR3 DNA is TGTGCCAGCACCCCCCGGGGGGGTAGGGACAATCAGCCCCAGCATTTT.

Here the CDR3 reads CASSQGYSNEQFF. The DNA of the CDR3 is TGCGCCAGCAGCCAAGGCTACTCGAATGAGCAGTTCTTC. The chain is built from TRBV4-3 and TRBJ2-1; D remains unclear. The CDR3 extends over 13 amino acids. Trimming took off 1 base at V and 7 bases at J, with 8 bases between the two ends. The germline CDR1 and CDR2 sequences are LGHNA and YSLEER.

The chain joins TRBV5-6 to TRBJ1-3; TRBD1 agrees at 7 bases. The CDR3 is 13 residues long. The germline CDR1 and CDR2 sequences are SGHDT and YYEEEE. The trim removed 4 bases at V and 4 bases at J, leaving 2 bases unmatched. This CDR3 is CASSVGQGNTIYF. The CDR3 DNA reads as TGTGCCAGCAGCGTGGGACAGGGAAACACCATATATTTT.

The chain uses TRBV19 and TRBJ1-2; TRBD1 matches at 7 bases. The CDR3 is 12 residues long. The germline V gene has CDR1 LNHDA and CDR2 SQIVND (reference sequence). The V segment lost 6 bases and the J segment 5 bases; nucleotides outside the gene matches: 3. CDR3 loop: CASRADRYGYTF. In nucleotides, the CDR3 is TGTGCCAGTAGAGCGGACAGGTATGGCTACACCTTC.

The CDR3 nucleotides are TGTGCCAGCAGTTACTTCATGGACAGGGCCGGCACTGAAGCTTTCTTT. Its translation is CASSYFMDRAGTEAFF. The V and J genes are TRBV6-6 and TRBJ1-1, with 8 bases that match TRBD1. After removal of 1 base from V and 4 bases from J, the junction contained 8 bases not matched to a gene. The CDR3 sequence is 16 residues long. Germline CDR1 reads MNHNY; CDR2 reads SVGAGI (reference sequence).

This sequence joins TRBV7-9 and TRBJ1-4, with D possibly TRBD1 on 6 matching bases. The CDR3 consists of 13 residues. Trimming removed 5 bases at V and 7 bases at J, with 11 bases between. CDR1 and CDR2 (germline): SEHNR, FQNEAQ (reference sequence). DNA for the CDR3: TGTGCCAGCAGCCCATTGGGGGCTGAAAAACTGTTTTTT. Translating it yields CASSPLGAEKLFF.

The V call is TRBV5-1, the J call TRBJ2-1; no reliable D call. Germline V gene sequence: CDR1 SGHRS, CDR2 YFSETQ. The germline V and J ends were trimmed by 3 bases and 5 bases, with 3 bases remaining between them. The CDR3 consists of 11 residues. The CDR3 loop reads CASSSDNEQFF. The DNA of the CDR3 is TGCGCCAGCAGCTCGGACAATGAGCAGTTCTTC.

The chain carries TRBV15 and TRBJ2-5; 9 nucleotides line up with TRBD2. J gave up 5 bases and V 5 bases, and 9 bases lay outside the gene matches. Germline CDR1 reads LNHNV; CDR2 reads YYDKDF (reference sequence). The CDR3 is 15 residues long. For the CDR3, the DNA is TGTGCCACCAGCGGACGAAGGACTAGCGCGGAGACCCAGTACTTC. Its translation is CATSGRRTSAETQYF.

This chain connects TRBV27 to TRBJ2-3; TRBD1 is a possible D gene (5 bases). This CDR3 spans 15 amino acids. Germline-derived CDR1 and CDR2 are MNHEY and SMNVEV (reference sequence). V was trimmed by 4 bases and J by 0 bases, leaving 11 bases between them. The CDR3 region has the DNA TGTGCCAGCAGTTCCAGGGAACCTAGCACAGATACGCAGTATTTT. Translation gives CASSSREPSTDTQYF.

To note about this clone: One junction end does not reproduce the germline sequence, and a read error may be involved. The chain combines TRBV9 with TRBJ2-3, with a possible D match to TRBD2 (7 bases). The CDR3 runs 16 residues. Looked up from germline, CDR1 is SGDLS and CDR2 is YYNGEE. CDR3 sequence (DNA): TGTGCCAGCAGCTTCGGGACTGCGGGGGACACATATACGCAGTATTTT. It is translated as CASSFGTAGDTYTQYF.

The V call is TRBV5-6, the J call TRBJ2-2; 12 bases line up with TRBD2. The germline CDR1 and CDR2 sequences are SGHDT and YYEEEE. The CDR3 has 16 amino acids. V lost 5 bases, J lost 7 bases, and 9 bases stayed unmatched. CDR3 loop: CASRLTSGGPGGELFF. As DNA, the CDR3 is TGTGCCAGCAGGTTAACTAGCGGGGGGCCGGGCGGGGAGCTGTTTTTT.

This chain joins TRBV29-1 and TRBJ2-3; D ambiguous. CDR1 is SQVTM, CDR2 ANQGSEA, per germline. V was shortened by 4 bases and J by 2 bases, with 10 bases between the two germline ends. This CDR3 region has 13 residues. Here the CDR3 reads CSVGLTFTDTQYF. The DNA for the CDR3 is TGCAGCGTTGGGTTGACATTCACAGATACGCAGTATTTT.

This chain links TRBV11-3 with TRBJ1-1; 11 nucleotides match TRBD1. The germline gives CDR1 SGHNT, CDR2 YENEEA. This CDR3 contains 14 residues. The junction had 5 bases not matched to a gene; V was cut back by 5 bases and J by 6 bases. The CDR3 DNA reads TGTGCCAGCAGCGCCGGGACAGGGGGGGCTGAAGCTTTCTTT. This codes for CASSAGTGGAEAFF. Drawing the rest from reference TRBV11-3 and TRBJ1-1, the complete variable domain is EAGVVQSPRYKIIEKKQPVAFWCNPISGHNTLYWYLQNLGQGPELLIRYENEEAVDDSQLPKDRFSAERLKGVDSTLKIQPAELGDSAVYLCASSAGTGGAEAFFGQGTRLTVV.

CDR3: CASAPGQGAYEQYF. In DNA, the CDR3 is TGCGCCAGCGCTCCGGGACAGGGGGCCTACGAGCAGTACTTC. The chain employs TRBV4-3 and TRBJ2-7; 11 bases are shared with TRBD1. Trimming removed 8 bases from V and 2 bases from J; junction bases left unmatched: 5. This CDR3 region has 14 residues. Germline-derived CDR1 and CDR2 are LGHNA and YSLEER.

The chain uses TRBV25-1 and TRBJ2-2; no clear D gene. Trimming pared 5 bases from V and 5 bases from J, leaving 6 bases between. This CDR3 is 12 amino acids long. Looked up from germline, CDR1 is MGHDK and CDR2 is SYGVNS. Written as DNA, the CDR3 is TGTGCCAGCAGTACACCGACCGGGGAGCTGTTTTTT. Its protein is CASSTPTGELFF.

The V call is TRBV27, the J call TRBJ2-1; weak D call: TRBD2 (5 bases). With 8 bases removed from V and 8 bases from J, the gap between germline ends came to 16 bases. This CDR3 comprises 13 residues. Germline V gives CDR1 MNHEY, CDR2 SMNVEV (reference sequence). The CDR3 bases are TGTGCCAGCTCCAAGGAGGCCGGGGATGAGCAGTTCTTC. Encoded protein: CASSKEAGDEQFF.

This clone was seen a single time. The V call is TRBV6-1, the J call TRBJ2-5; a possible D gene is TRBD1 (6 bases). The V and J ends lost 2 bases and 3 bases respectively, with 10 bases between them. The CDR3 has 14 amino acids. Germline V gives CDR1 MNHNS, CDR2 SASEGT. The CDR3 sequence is CASSEPRDKETQYF. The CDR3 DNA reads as TGTGCCAGCAGTGAACCCCGGGACAAAGAGACCCAGTACTTC.